A single T cell receptor beta chain is shown here with its context. The target of this receptor is not known. No base qualities exist here, and no much larger clone lies one base off it. Sample time point, as interpreted from the label and publication: blood at routine non-recurrence follow-up after resection. TCR sequencing used whole RNA extracted from tumor and nontumor lung tissue, or from cryopreserved PBMC samples, without cell sorting. Only patients with enough RNA available from two or more tumor regions were chosen for TCR sequencing. The data stem from a study of spatial heterogeneity in lung cancer (dated by TCRdb to the late 2010s). For the study in its entirety: Samples were obtained from approximately 70 patients with early-stage, untreated non-small cell lung cancer from the lung TRACERx cohort. Follow-up PBMC samples were sequenced whenever available, with a median time to follow-up of around two years after resection. Beta-chain transcripts were consistently detected in greater numbers than alpha-chain transcripts, which likely reflected higher beta-chain transcript abundance. In the raw uncorrected reads, each unique combination of TCR and UMI appeared more than ten times on average. The study quantitatively compared TCR alpha and beta repertoires across multiple tumor regions, matched nontumor lung and blood in non-small cell lung cancer. The study linked features of the TCR repertoire to counts of nonsynonymous mutations, which were determined by whole-exome sequencing of tumor tissue. Both alpha and beta chains were TCR-sequenced in samples taken at surgery, namely 220 tumor regions, 62 to 65 matched nontumor lung samples and approximately 58 PBMC samples. What the work shows at the level of the full study, not this receptor alone: Ubiquitous expanded tumor TCRs were found in blood more often at tumor resection than at routine follow-up. Additional single-cell paired TCR alpha and beta sequencing was considered necessary to confirm, at a functional level, the hypothesis that regional TCRs recognize regional mutations. Only 14 to 15 patients were included in comparisons of baseline and follow-up blood repertoires.

Receptor libraries were prepared by 5' RACE. The data were produced on a NextSeq 500. In the TCR library protocol, a unique molecular identifier was attached to each TCR cDNA molecule so that PCR and sequencing errors could be corrected. The original pipeline was this. Decombinator tools were used for TCR identification, UMI-based error correction and CDR3 extraction. Expanded TCRs were defined as those above a frequency of 2 per 1,000, corresponding to the top 1% of the tumor frequency distribution. Renyi diversity was computed with the R vegan package after each repertoire had been subsampled 100 times to 5,000 TCRs. To build CDR3 similarity networks, amino acid triplet string-kernel similarity was used, and CDR3s were connected when their pairwise similarity was above 0.82. TCRdb reworked the public reads: Q25 trimming with fastp, MiXCR clone assembly, productive beta chains retained. Each CDR3 protein appears once, grouped with its most common genes and DNA. The V and J calls come from TCRdb's annotation, not from the publication. This sample holds tens of thousands of distinct CDR3 sequences; about 11% were observed only once. Under 35% of the sample is in the top ten clones.

The sequence was obtained from a male donor with early-stage non-small cell lung cancer. The specimen comprised PBMCs, sampled at follow-up.

In nucleotides, the sequence is TGTGCCAGCAGTCCGGCTCAGGGGAGGTACACTGAAGCTTTCTTT. Its protein product is CASSPAQGRYTEAFF. The receptor chain draws on TRBV6-5 and TRBJ1-1, and TRBD1 may be the D gene, going by 6 matching bases. The germline ends are 16 bases apart after V is trimmed by 5 bases and J by 3 bases. For CDR1 and CDR2, the germline V gene lists MNHEY and SVGAGI. Including cysteine and phenylalanine, the CDR3 has 15 amino acids. The entry retains the CDR3 DNA only, 45 bases that are in frame from base 1.